The rows below give T cell receptor beta chains drawn from one sample of a study of control samples from healthy donors and cancer patients. The protocol was immunoSEQ multiplex PCR, while the TCRdb copy is restricted to in-frame clones and leaves out a portion. This table holds 120,000 or so clones, roughly 84% found once. The sequencing sample was made of blood. The receptor source for this set is a man between 18 and 29 years old in good health. CDR3s include the opening cysteine and the closing phenylalanine or tryptophan. A D gene is named only where the DNA matches it firmly.

TRBJ1-2 | TRBV3-1/TRBV3-2 | TRBD1 | CASSQDWTGNGYTF
TRBJ1-6 | TRBV2 | . | CASSEGGSPLHF
TRBJ1-5 | TRBV9 | TRBD1 | CASSADREGNQPQHF
TRBJ2-7 | TRBV5-4 | . | CASSLDESSYEQYF
TRBJ1-2 | TRBV6-5 | TRBD1 | CASSDRGGYTF
TRBJ2-3 | TRBV28 | TRBD2 | CASSHFLAGGTDTQYF
TRBJ1-2 | TRBV19 | . | CATRSRGSWDGYTF
TRBJ1-5 | TRBV2 | . | CASSVGFANQPQHF
TRBJ2-7 | TRBV28 | . | CASSLNGYEQYF
TRBJ2-5 | TRBV15 | . | CATARDTRYQETQYF
TRBJ2-7 | TRBV7-9 | . | CASSPPGLGVGEQYF
TRBJ2-7 | TRBV18 | TRBD2 | CASSQTTSVDYEQYF
TRBJ1-5 | TRBV19 | . | CASRQADQPQHF
TRBJ2-7 | TRBV9 | . | CASSPPGGFSYEQYF
TRBJ1-4 | TRBV3-1/TRBV3-2 | TRBD1 | CASSLRTGTWEKLFF
TRBJ2-2 | TRBV6-2/TRBV6-3 | . | CASSHFGELFF
TRBJ1-4 | TRBV5-1 | TRBD1 | CASSTQTGVGATNEKLFF
TRBJ1-5 | TRBV4-3 | . | CASSQDLGTDNQPQHF
TRBJ1-2 | TRBV9 | . | CASSKHQTGDNYGYTF
TRBJ2-2 | TRBV4-3 | . | CASSQPPQAGELFF
TRBJ2-3 | TRBV5-5 | . | CASSPRGDTDTQYF
TRBJ1-1 | TRBV5-6 | . | CASSRTPPRDRGDEAFF
TRBJ2-3 | TRBV25-1 | TRBD2 | CASSDVRLAGFTDTQYF
TRBJ1-5 | TRBV10-2 | . | CASSGPSQPQHF
TRBJ1-5 | TRBV6-2/TRBV6-3 | . | CASSYDAGGGGNQPQHF
TRBJ2-3 | TRBV9 | . | CASSVARSGTDTQYF
TRBJ1-1 | TRBV7-2 | . | CASSSGRLAFF
TRBJ2-7 | TRBV10-3 | . | CAIRDRVYEQYF